The 18 T cell receptor beta chains below come from one sample, sequenced in a study of CXCR3-negative and CXCR3-positive naive CD8 T cells. Their antigens remain unidentified. Study-wide points: A higher hydrophobicity marked the TRB CDR3s of CXCR3-positive naive cells versus CXCR3-negative naive cells.

Each TRB cDNA library was prepared by 5' RACE (with UMI labels). With the 5' RACE reads reprocessed, TCRdb shows one record per CDR3 protein and no DNA. In total, the table holds tens of thousands of distinct CDR3 sequences. What was sequenced was naive CXCR3+ CD8+ T cells from blood. As for subset: CD45RO-CCR7+CD27+CD95- naive CD8+ T cells expressing CXCR3 (TNR3+). These TCRs come from a human donor in good health. Some clones in this sample may be carry-over from other donors' samples.

V is TRBV6-1 and J is TRBJ2-1; TCRdb calls TRBD1, which cannot be checked without DNA. There are 14 residues in the CDR3. CDR1 and CDR2 from the germline V gene are MNHNS and SASEGT. CDR3 protein: CASSGPWTINEQFF.

The chain has TRBV7-6 and TRBJ2-7; TCRdb calls TRBD1, which cannot be checked without DNA. The CDR3 runs to 15 residues. From germline, CDR1 is SGHVS and CDR2 FNYEAQ. The CDR3 here is CASSRGTGEFYEQYF.

The V call is TRBV6-2 or TRBV6-3, the J call TRBJ1-1. The germline V gene has CDR1 MNHEY and CDR2 SVGEGT. The CDR3 spans 13 residues. The CDR3 protein is CASSYSTGMEAFF.

J is TRBJ2-3 and V is TRBV30; TCRdb names TRBD2, which stays unverified in the absence of DNA. Germline CDR1 reads GTSNPN; CDR2 reads SVGIG (reference sequence). The CDR3 runs to 14 residues. The CDR3 reads CAWSATSHTDTQYF.

The chain is built from TRBV7-2 and TRBJ2-7; TCRdb's D call, TRBD2, is unchecked because there is no DNA. The germline V gene encodes CDR1 SGHTA and CDR2 FQGNSA. The CDR3 totals 15 residues. The CDR3 sequence is CASSFDGGRASEQYF. Drawing the rest from reference TRBV7-2 and TRBJ2-7, the complete variable domain is GAGVSQSPSNKVTEKGKDVELRCDPISGHTALYWYRQSLGQGLEFLIYFQGNSAPDKSGLPSDRFSAERTGGSVSTLTIQRTQQEDSAVYLCASSFDGGRASEQYFGPGTRLTVT.

CDR3: CSARDQNWQGYEQYF. V gene TRBV20-1 combines with J gene TRBJ2-7; with no DNA, the TCRdb D assignment of TRBD1 cannot be verified. The CDR3 loop spans 15 amino acids. Germline V gene data show CDR1 as DFQATT and CDR2 as SNEGSKA (reference sequence).

The gene calls are TRBV27 and TRBJ1-6. Germline V gives CDR1 MNHEY, CDR2 SMNVEV (reference sequence). The CDR3 sequence is 15 residues long. CDR3 residues: CASLDRGSYNSPLHF.

V and J are TRBV5-1 and TRBJ2-1; lacking DNA, the TRBD1 call made by TCRdb goes unchecked. The CDR3 is 17 amino acids. Germline loops: CDR1 SGHRS, CDR2 YFSETQ. CDR3 amino acids: CASAHSTGTSKPNEQFF.

The chain carries TRBV11-2 and TRBJ2-3. The CDR3 runs 15 residues. Germline V lookup: CDR1 SGHAT, CDR2 FQNNGV. CDR3 amino acids: CASSSQTQLADTQYF.

This sequence joins TRBV28 and TRBJ2-7. CDR1 and CDR2 (germline): MDHEN, SYDVKM. The CDR3 extends over 12 amino acids. CDR3 residues: CASTPGSYEQYF.

This chain links TRBV28 with TRBJ2-7; TCRdb picks TRBD1, but there is no DNA to check that call. From germline, CDR1 is MDHEN and CDR2 SYDVKM. This CDR3 has 16 residues. CDR3 region: CASGYGAATIIYEQYF.

The J gene is TRBJ2-1, the V gene TRBV7-6; the TRBD2 assignment by TCRdb is unverifiable without DNA. Germline-derived CDR1 and CDR2 are SGHVS and FNYEAQ. CDR3 size: 14 residues. CDR3 in amino acids: CASQAGGYYNEQFF. The full variable domain, rest sourced from reference TRBV7-6 and TRBJ2-1, is GAGVSQSPRYKVTKRGQDVALRCDPISGHVSLYWYRQALGQGPEFLTYFNYEAQQDKSGLPNDRFSAERPEGSISTLTIQRTEQRDSAMYRCASQAGGYYNEQFFGPGTRLTVL.

The rearrangement joins TRBV9 to TRBJ2-7. From germline, CDR1 is SGDLS and CDR2 YYNGEE. This CDR3 comprises 14 residues. The CDR3 reads CASSVGGVSYEQYF.

The chain combines TRBV20-1 with TRBJ1-5; the D call of TRBD1 rests on TCRdb alone, since no DNA is present to check it. Germline V gene sequence: CDR1 DFQATT, CDR2 SNEGSKA (reference sequence). The CDR3 covers 15 residues. CDR3: CSATEDRGSSEPQHF.

The J gene is TRBJ1-1, the V gene TRBV6-2 or TRBV6-3; the D call of TRBD1 rests on TCRdb alone, since no DNA is present to check it. Germline V lookup: CDR1 MNHEY, CDR2 SVGEGT. CDR3 length equals 15 residues. CDR3 protein: CASSLTGTGNTEAFF.

The chain has TRBV12-3 or TRBV12-4 and TRBJ2-7. The CDR3 covers 14 residues. CDR3: CASSLSPGSYEQYF.

This chain links TRBV13 with TRBJ2-7; the TCRdb D gene call, TRBD1, has no DNA to confirm it. CDR1 and CDR2 (germline): PRHDT, FYEKMQ (reference sequence). CDR3 length: 12 amino acids. The CDR3 loop reads CASSMGPREQYF.

V and J are TRBV12-3 or TRBV12-4 and TRBJ2-3; as DNA is missing, the TRBD1 call by TCRdb cannot be tested. The CDR3 runs to 14 residues. CDR3 residues: CASSFMDREGTQYF.